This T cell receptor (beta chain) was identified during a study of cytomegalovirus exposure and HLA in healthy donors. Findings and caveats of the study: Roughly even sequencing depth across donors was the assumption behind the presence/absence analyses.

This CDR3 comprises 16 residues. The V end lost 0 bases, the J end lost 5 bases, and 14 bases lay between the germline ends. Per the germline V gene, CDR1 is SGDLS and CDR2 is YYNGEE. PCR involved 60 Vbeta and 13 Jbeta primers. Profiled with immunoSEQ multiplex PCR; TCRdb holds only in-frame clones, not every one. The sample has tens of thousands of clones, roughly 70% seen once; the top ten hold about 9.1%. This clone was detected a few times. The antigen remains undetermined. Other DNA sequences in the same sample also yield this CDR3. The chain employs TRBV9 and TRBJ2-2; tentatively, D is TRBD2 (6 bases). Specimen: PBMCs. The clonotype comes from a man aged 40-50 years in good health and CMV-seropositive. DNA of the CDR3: TGTGCCAGCAGCGTAGAAGGGTATGCGGGGACCGGGGAGCTGTTTTTT. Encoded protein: CASSVEGYAGTGELFF.